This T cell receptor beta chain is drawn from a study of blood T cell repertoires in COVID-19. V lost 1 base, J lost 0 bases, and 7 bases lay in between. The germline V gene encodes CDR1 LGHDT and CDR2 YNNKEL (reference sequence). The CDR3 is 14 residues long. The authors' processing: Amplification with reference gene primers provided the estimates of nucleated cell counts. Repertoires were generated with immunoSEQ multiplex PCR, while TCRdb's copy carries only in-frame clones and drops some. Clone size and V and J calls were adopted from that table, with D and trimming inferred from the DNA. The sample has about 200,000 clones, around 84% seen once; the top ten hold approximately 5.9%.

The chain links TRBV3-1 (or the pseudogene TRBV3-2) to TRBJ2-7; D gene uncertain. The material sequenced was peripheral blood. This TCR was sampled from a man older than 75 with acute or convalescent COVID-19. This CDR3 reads CASSQGLSSYEQYF. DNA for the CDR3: TGTGCCAGCAGCCAAGGACTGAGCTCCTACGAGCAGTACTTC.